This T cell receptor (beta chain) was identified during a study of blood T cell repertoires in COVID-19 (dated by TCRdb to 2020 to 2021). Study-wide context: Samples covering the acute and convalescent phases of COVID-19 were provided by collaborators in the United States, Italy and Spain. A de-identified subject ID, COVID-19 status, age in years and sex were almost always included in the sample metadata. Samples were obtained from the ongoing ImmuneRACE study (first 160 participants) and from 1,000 to 1,500 subjects provided by 6 global collaborators. The repertoires were released in a freely available public database meant as a resource for research on the immune response to SARS-CoV-2. The dataset comprised deeply sampled blood TCRbeta repertoires from subjects exposed to, actively infected with, or recovered from COVID-19. The material from the prospective study consisted of cDNA or gDNA derived from T cells, B-cell-depleted T cells, or PBMCs. Where available, HLA class I and class II types were taken from metadata supplied by the sample provider and were not determined by assay-based typing.

As for this clone: It has no known antigen specificity. There are no base qualities to consult, and no much larger clone falls within one base.

Results and caveats for the whole study, not just this receptor: The amount of clinical and demographic metadata varied by source and participant and was provided uncurated.

TCRbeta CDR3 regions were amplified from genomic DNA using the immunoSEQ Assay, a bias-controlled multiplex PCR. As for how the authors treated the data: Nucleated cell counts per sample were estimated from amplification of reference gene primers within the assay. Sequence reads were collapsed and filtered to measure the absolute abundance of every unique TCRbeta CDR3 rearrangement. For each sample, productive Simpson clonality was calculated as the square root of Simpson's diversity index over productive rearrangements. TCRdb provides this immuneACCESS table in a form limited to in-frame rearrangements. Some clones are lacking; in checked studies, under half of them reflect an unresolved V gene, and why the rest are absent is not known. Clone size and the V and J calls come from that table; the DNA yielded D and trimming. This sample holds around 500,000 clones; roughly 90% were observed only once. The biggest ten clones account for roughly 1.9% of the sample.

In the prospective study, participants were about 18 to 95 years old, resided in about two dozen geographic areas of the United States, and were enrolled through a virtual design. Cohort assignment in the prospective study relied on participant-reported clinical history from a screening survey and a study questionnaire. Recovered participants in ImmuneRACE Cohort 3 were defined by two consecutive negative NP/OP PCR tests, clearance by a healthcare professional, or resolution of symptoms. In the prospective study, mobile phlebotomists collected whole blood, serum and a nasopharyngeal or oropharyngeal swab from each participant. Over a roughly 2-month period, participants in the prospective study had the option of providing additional blood draws and questionnaires. Before DNA extraction, prospective study blood samples were shipped either frozen or at room temperature. The CDR3, cysteine through phenylalanine, is 16 amino acids long. The sequence is cut down to CDR3 DNA, 48 bases in frame from base 1.

The sample taken for sequencing was PBMCs or T cells enriched from blood (not recorded which). The sequence was obtained from a woman aged 40 to 50 who had recovered from COVID-19. The V and J genes are TRBV21-1 and TRBJ1-1; TRBD1 is taken as the D call from the table, unchecked against the DNA. TRBV21-1 is termed a pseudogene. CDR3 reads: CASSLRDRAMNTEAFF. The nucleotide sequence reads as follows: TGTGCCAGCAGCCTCCGGGACAGGGCTATGAACACTGAAGCTTTCTTT.